The rows below give T cell receptor beta chains drawn from one sample of a study of identical twins. TCRdb analysed the 5' RACE reads with MiXCR anew, one entry per CDR3 protein. In the table there are hundreds of thousands of distinct CDR3 sequences, around 8.6% of which are singletons. The data were also submitted as part of a second study, on yellow fever vaccine responses in identical twins.

Source material: PBMCs. Every receptor here comes from a woman aged 18-30 years in good health. The CDR3 runs from the conserved cysteine through the conserved F or W. D genes are given only for firm matches. Size values are once, few and many counts, or a class for expanded clones, and some rows have none.

v_call: TRBV7-2; d_call: -; clone_size: few; j_call: TRBJ2-7; cdr3_nt: TGTGCCAGCAGCCTACGGACGGGGATGGCGGGCGAGCAGTACTTC; cdr3_aa: CASSLRTGMAGEQYF
v_call: TRBV27; d_call: -; clone_size: few; j_call: TRBJ1-4; cdr3_nt: TGTGCCAGCAGTTTGGCCGGACGGATTAATCCTGAAAAACTGTTTTTT; cdr3_aa: CASSLAGRINPEKLFF
v_call: TRBV7-2; d_call: TRBD2; clone_size: -; j_call: TRBJ2-7; cdr3_nt: TGTGCCTGCAGCTTGGGGACTAGCGGGACCGCTAACTACGAGCAGTACTTC; cdr3_aa: CACSLGTSGTANYEQYF
v_call: TRBV29-1; d_call: -; clone_size: many; j_call: TRBJ2-2; cdr3_nt: TGCAGCGTTGGATCCAGCGTTAACACCGGGGAGCTGTTTTTT; cdr3_aa: CSVGSSVNTGELFF
v_call: TRBV7-6; d_call: -; clone_size: few; j_call: TRBJ2-1; cdr3_nt: TGTGCCAGCAGCTTAGATACCCCAGGGACAAGGGCGGGGGATGAGCAGTTCTTC; cdr3_aa: CASSLDTPGTRAGDEQFF
v_call: TRBV27; d_call: -; clone_size: many; j_call: TRBJ1-2; cdr3_nt: TGTGCCAGCAGTTCGACGGGACGGGACTATGGCTACACCTTC; cdr3_aa: CASSSTGRDYGYTF
v_call: TRBV12-3/TRBV12-4; d_call: TRBD2; clone_size: many; j_call: TRBJ2-1; cdr3_nt: TGTGCCAGCAGTTTGTACGGACTAGCGGGGGAGGATCAGTTCTTC; cdr3_aa: CASSLYGLAGEDQFF
v_call: TRBV6-1; d_call: -; clone_size: -; j_call: TRBJ2-1; cdr3_nt: TGTGCCAGCATGGCGGGACGGGGGAGAAACAATGAGCAGTTCTTC; cdr3_aa: CASMAGRGRNNEQFF
v_call: TRBV2; d_call: TRBD1; clone_size: many; j_call: TRBJ2-7; cdr3_nt: TGTGCCAGCACGACAGGGGTCAGCTCCTACGAGCAGTACTTC; cdr3_aa: CASTTGVSSYEQYF
v_call: TRBV7-9; d_call: -; clone_size: many; j_call: TRBJ2-7; cdr3_nt: TGTGCCAGCAGCTTAGGACCGAAGAGCTCCTACGAGCAGTACTTC; cdr3_aa: CASSLGPKSSYEQYF
v_call: TRBV20-1; d_call: -; clone_size: few; j_call: TRBJ2-1; cdr3_nt: TGCAGTGCTAGTCCCACCCAAAGCTCCTACAATGAGCAGTTCTTC; cdr3_aa: CSASPTQSSYNEQFF
v_call: TRBV6-5; d_call: -; clone_size: -; j_call: TRBJ1-3; cdr3_nt: TGTGCCAGCAGTTACACCTCTTCTGGAAACACCATATATTTT; cdr3_aa: CASSYTSSGNTIYF
v_call: TRBV3-1; d_call: TRBD2; clone_size: many; j_call: TRBJ2-1; cdr3_nt: TGTGCCAGCAGTTGGGCTAGCGGGCCAGGAGAGCAGTTCTTC; cdr3_aa: CASSWASGPGEQFF
v_call: TRBV5-1; d_call: -; clone_size: many; j_call: TRBJ1-1; cdr3_nt: TGCGCCAGCAGCCTAGGGGTGGGGAACACTGAAGCTTTCTTT; cdr3_aa: CASSLGVGNTEAFF
v_call: TRBV7-9; d_call: TRBD2; clone_size: many; j_call: TRBJ2-2; cdr3_nt: TGTGCCAGCAGCGCCAGACTAGCGGGAGAGAGCACCGGGGAGCTGTTTTTT; cdr3_aa: CASSARLAGESTGELFF
v_call: TRBV5-6; d_call: -; clone_size: few; j_call: TRBJ2-7; cdr3_nt: TGTGCCAGCAGCTTGCCTCGGAGAGCAAACGAGCAGTACTTC; cdr3_aa: CASSLPRRANEQYF
v_call: TRBV3-1; d_call: -; clone_size: many; j_call: TRBJ1-6; cdr3_nt: TGTGCCAGCACCTTGGGGGATGCTAATTCACCCCTCCACTTT; cdr3_aa: CASTLGDANSPLHF
v_call: TRBV7-8; d_call: -; clone_size: -; j_call: TRBJ2-2; cdr3_nt: TGTGCCAGCAGCTCAGCAGCGAACACCGGGGAGCTGTTTTTT; cdr3_aa: CASSSAANTGELFF
v_call: TRBV11-2; d_call: TRBD2; clone_size: -; j_call: TRBJ2-7; cdr3_nt: TGTGCCAGCAGCCCATTTTTGACGGATACTAGCGGGAGGGCCGCCGAGCAGTACTTC; cdr3_aa: CASSPFLTDTSGRAAEQYF
v_call: TRBV10-3; d_call: -; clone_size: -; j_call: TRBJ2-5; cdr3_nt: TGTGCCATCAGCGCCCAGGGGAGCGAGACCCAGTACTTC; cdr3_aa: CAISAQGSETQYF
v_call: TRBV7-2; d_call: TRBD2; clone_size: -; j_call: TRBJ2-2; cdr3_nt: TGTGCCAGCAGCTTAAGGCTAGCGGGAGGAGGGAACACCGGGGAGCTGTTTTTT; cdr3_aa: CASSLRLAGGGNTGELFF
v_call: TRBV11-2; d_call: -; clone_size: many; j_call: TRBJ2-6; cdr3_nt: TGTGCCAGCAGCTTAGGGGCGTCAGGGGCCAACGTCCTGACTTTC; cdr3_aa: CASSLGASGANVLTF
v_call: TRBV20-1; d_call: TRBD2; clone_size: many; j_call: TRBJ2-3; cdr3_nt: TGCAGTGCTAGAGGCTGGACTAGCGGGAGGGCCAGGTCAGATACGCAGTATTTT; cdr3_aa: CSARGWTSGRARSDTQYF
v_call: TRBV11-2; d_call: TRBD2; clone_size: few; j_call: TRBJ2-5; cdr3_nt: TGTGCCAGCAGCACACCCCCGGTGGTACTAGCGGGAATAGAGACCCAGTACTTC; cdr3_aa: CASSTPPVVLAGIETQYF
v_call: TRBV7-6; d_call: -; clone_size: many; j_call: TRBJ2-7; cdr3_nt: TGTGCCAGCAGCTTAAACCCAGGAACCTCCTACGAGCAGTACTTC; cdr3_aa: CASSLNPGTSYEQYF
v_call: TRBV5-5; d_call: -; clone_size: -; j_call: TRBJ1-5; cdr3_nt: TGTGCCAGCAGCTTGGGCCCCGCCAATCAGCCCCAGCATTTT; cdr3_aa: CASSLGPANQPQHF
v_call: TRBV9; d_call: -; clone_size: few; j_call: TRBJ2-3; cdr3_nt: TGTGCCAGCAGCGTATATGCGTTACGCACAGATACGCAGTATTTT; cdr3_aa: CASSVYALRTDTQYF
v_call: TRBV11-2; d_call: -; clone_size: -; j_call: TRBJ2-1; cdr3_nt: TGTGCCAGCAGCTCCACTAGCAGGGGCGCGGAGGGCCGACCTTACAATGAGCAGTTCTTC; cdr3_aa: CASSSTSRGAEGRPYNEQFF
v_call: TRBV6-5; d_call: TRBD1; clone_size: -; j_call: TRBJ2-3; cdr3_nt: TGTGCCAGCAGTTACCCCGGGACAGGGGGAGGAGATACGCAGTATTTT; cdr3_aa: CASSYPGTGGGDTQYF
v_call: TRBV7-3; d_call: -; clone_size: -; j_call: TRBJ2-7; cdr3_nt: TGTGCCAGCAGCTTATCGCCGGGGGCCTCCTACGAGCAGTACTTC; cdr3_aa: CASSLSPGASYEQYF
v_call: TRBV11-1; d_call: TRBD1; clone_size: few; j_call: TRBJ2-7; cdr3_nt: TGTGCCAGCAGACGAACAGGGGGCAAAGACTACGAGCAGTACTTC; cdr3_aa: CASRRTGGKDYEQYF
v_call: TRBV20-1; d_call: TRBD2; clone_size: few; j_call: TRBJ2-3; cdr3_nt: TGCAGTGCTAGAAATGTAGCGGGAGGGCTGTTGGCGACAGATACGCAGTATTTT; cdr3_aa: CSARNVAGGLLATDTQYF
v_call: TRBV3-1; d_call: -; clone_size: many; j_call: TRBJ2-7; cdr3_nt: TGTGCCAGCAGCCGCGAGGGTGTTGAGCAGTACTTC; cdr3_aa: CASSREGVEQYF
v_call: TRBV24-1; d_call: -; clone_size: -; j_call: TRBJ2-1; cdr3_nt: TGTGCCACCAGTGCCCCCTGGACAGTCCTCGGTGATGAGCAGTTCTTC; cdr3_aa: CATSAPWTVLGDEQFF
v_call: TRBV5-1; d_call: -; clone_size: few; j_call: TRBJ2-2; cdr3_nt: TGCGCCAGCAGCACTCGGACAAACACCGGGGAGCTGTTTTTT; cdr3_aa: CASSTRTNTGELFF
v_call: TRBV12-3/TRBV12-4; d_call: -; clone_size: -; j_call: TRBJ1-6; cdr3_nt: TGTGCCATCAGTTTACAGACAGGTTCGAGCTCCTATAATTCACCCCTCCTCTTT; cdr3_aa: CAISLQTGSSSYNSPLLF